This TCR beta chain was sequenced for a study of regulatory T cells in long-lasting Graves disease. The time point was: newly diagnosed GD, antithyroid drugs for less than 3 months. Extracted RNA from PBMCs served as the source of the TCR library. This clonotype was seen many times. V shed 4 bases and J 3 bases; nucleotides not matched to a gene: 6. The germline CDR1 and CDR2 sequences are SGHAT and FQNNGV. This CDR3 region has 16 residues. Building the TCR beta libraries relied on iRepertoire HTBI primers, and CDR3 regions underwent Arm-PCR. Using its own MiXCR run on the multiplex PCR reads, TCRdb lists one record per CDR3 protein. The sample has some 400,000 distinct CDR3 sequences, about 15% seen once. These data also formed part of another study, on T cells in Graves' hyperthyroidism and ophthalmopathy. That publication notes: An initial round of RT-PCR targeting the TCR CDR3 relied on the HTBI primer set.

The chain recombines TRBV11-2 with TRBJ2-1; TRBD2 matches 10 bases. The sequences come from peripheral blood mononuclear cells (PBMCs), collected at new diagnosis, from a patient treated with antithyroid drugs. The TCR sequence derives from a woman between 25 and 40 years old with Graves disease. This chain's CDR3 is CASSSSAGGNYNEQFF. Written as DNA, the CDR3 is TGTGCCAGCAGCTCGTCAGCGGGAGGGAACTACAATGAGCAGTTCTTC.